Below, 8 T cell receptor beta chains from the same sample are listed, as sequenced in a study of T cells in Graves' hyperthyroidism and ophthalmopathy. Amplification of TCR beta CDR3 regions used RNA as the template. In the first-round RT-PCR of the TCR CDR3, the HTBI primer set was used. TCRdb itself ran the multiplex PCR reads through MiXCR, one entry per CDR3 protein. Among hundreds of thousands of distinct CDR3 sequences, approximately 14% were seen once, and the ten largest hold under 15%. Source material: blood. The receptors originated from a woman between 50 and 59 years old with Graves' ophthalmopathy.

This clonotype was found many times. This chain links TRBV3-1 with TRBJ1-6; unclear D gene. CDR3 length: 15 amino acids. Trimming removed 1 base from V and 8 bases from J, with 12 bases in between. Germline V gene lookup returns CDR1 LGHDT and CDR2 YNNKEL (reference sequence). The CDR3 DNA reads as TGTGCCAGCAGCCAAGGACTCGCCGACTATTCACCCCTCCACTTT. This encodes CASSQGLADYSPLHF.

This clonotype was seen a few times. A read error may be the cause here, since a much bigger clone is one base away. The rearrangement uses TRBV24-1 and TRBJ2-1, with TRBD2 matching over 10 bases. The CDR3 has 14 residues. Trimming at V came to 7 bases and at J to 3 bases, leaving 2 bases not matched to a gene. The germline gives CDR1 KGHDR, CDR2 SFDVKD. Here the CDR3 DNA reads TGTGCCACCAGCCGGACTAGCGGCTACAATGAGCAGTTCTTC. This sequence encodes CATSRTSGYNEQFF.

The rearrangement uses TRBV18 and TRBJ2-7, with 8 bases that match TRBD1. This CDR3 is built from 17 residues. V lost 0 bases, J lost 0 bases, and 7 bases stayed unmatched. Per the germline V gene, CDR1 is KGHSH and CDR2 is LQKENI. The CDR3 loop is CASSPPVGDRSSYEQYF. The CDR3 bases are TGTGCCAGCTCACCACCGGTTGGGGACAGGAGCTCCTACGAGCAGTACTTC.

This clonotype has more than one count but fewer than ten. DNA for the CDR3: TGTGCCAGCAGCCAAGGACAGAGGATAACTGGAAACACCATATATTTT. Its protein is CASSQGQRITGNTIYF. The chain uses TRBV7-2 and TRBJ1-3, with D perhaps matching TRBD1 (6 bases). CDR1 and CDR2 (germline): SGHTA, FQGNSA. Trimming pared 5 bases from V and 2 bases from J, leaving 16 bases between. The CDR3 totals 16 residues. Full variable domain (missing parts from reference TRBV7-2 and TRBJ1-3): GAGVSQSPSNKVTEKGKDVELRCDPISGHTALYWYRQSLGQGLEFLIYFQGNSAPDKSGLPSDRFSAERTGGSVSTLTIQRTQQEDSAVYLCASSQGQRITGNTIYFGEGSWLTVV.

This chain links TRBV29-1 with TRBJ2-7; a possible D gene is TRBD1 (5 bases). The length of the CDR3 is 12 residues. The V end lost 3 bases, the J end lost 5 bases, and 11 bases lay between the germline ends. CDR1 and CDR2 from the germline V gene are SQVTM and ANQGSEA. The CDR3 sequence: CSVDEGVNEQYF. In DNA form, the CDR3 reads TGCAGCGTTGATGAAGGGGTCAACGAGCAGTACTTC.

This clonotype was counted between two and nine times. The chain joins TRBV6-2 or TRBV6-3 to TRBJ1-5, with D possibly being TRBD1 (6 bases). CDR1 and CDR2 from the germline V gene are MNHEY and SVGEGT. The CDR3 is 15 residues long. V lost 2 bases and J lost 2, with 10 bases in between. The DNA for the CDR3 is TGTGCCAGCAGTTACGACAGGTTAGGCAATCAGCCCCAGCATTTT. It is translated as CASSYDRLGNQPQHF.

This clonotype was counted many times. This chain links TRBV7-9 with TRBJ2-3, with 9 positions matching TRBD2. Trimming removed 8 bases from V and 0 bases from J; junction bases left unmatched: 15. The CDR3 loop spans 18 amino acids. Germline loops: CDR1 SEHNR, CDR2 FQNEAQ (reference sequence). CDR3 loop: CASRGASGEAASTDTQYF. The CDR3 region has the DNA TGTGCCAGCCGGGGGGCTAGCGGGGAAGCTGCTAGCACAGATACGCAGTATTTT.

Note on this clonotype: The conserved closing phenylalanine or tryptophan is absent in this CDR3, likely reflecting a read error. The chain joins TRBV7-3 to TRBJ2-2; either TRBD1 or TRBD2 may supply D (5 bases each). V lost 2 bases and J lost 4, with 11 bases in between. This CDR3 is 15 amino acids long. Germline values: CDR1 SGHTA, CDR2 FQGTGA. CDR3 DNA: TGTGCCAGCAGCTTAGACGGGACGGCCACCGGGGAGCTGTTTCTT. As protein: CASSLDGTATGELFL.